Presented here are 26 T cell receptor beta chains from one specimen sequenced in a study of beta chain features in type 1 diabetes. Study-level findings and limits: When Type 1 diabetes patients were examined, their TCRB CDR3s proved moderately but significantly shorter in all four CD4+ subsets.

Reverse transcription of all isolated RNA meant that expressed TCRB transcripts were sequenced. Method: immunoSEQ multiplex PCR; TCRdb's copy keeps in-frame clones and lacks some. Of 160,000 or so clones listed, about 10% are singletons. These receptors lack a known antigen. Specimen: central memory CD4+ T cells from blood. All receptors derive from a woman in her twenties or thirties with type 1 diabetes.

The table lists this clone with a few counts. The gene calls are TRBV7-3 and TRBJ2-3; D gene uncertain. Trimming took 5 bases from V and 2 from J, leaving 14 bases between them. The CDR3 runs 15 residues. CDR1 and CDR2 (germline): SGHTA, FQGTGA. The CDR3 sequence: CASSPLVSVTDTQYF. The CDR3 DNA sequence: TGTGCCAGCAGCCCCTTAGTCTCTGTCACAGATACGCAGTATTTT.

A note on this clone: This specimen includes other DNA sequences encoding the same CDR3. The J gene is TRBJ2-7, the V gene TRBV14; D call uncertain. In germline, CDR1 is SGHDN, CDR2 FVKESK. Deletions cut 4 bases from V and 0 bases from J, with 13 bases between. CDR3 size: 15 residues. In DNA form, the CDR3 reads TGTGCCAGCAGCCGAGATCGAGCCTCCTCCTACGAGCAGTACTTC. This encodes CASSRDRASSYEQYF. Together with reference TRBV14 and TRBJ2-7, the CDR3 gives the full variable domain: EAGVTQFPSHSVIEKGQTVTLRCDPISGHDNLYWYRRVMGKEIKFLLHFVKESKQDESGMPNNRFLAERTGGTYSTLKVQPAELEDSGVYFCASSRDRASSYEQYFGPGTRLTVT.

This chain joins TRBV11-3 and TRBJ2-1, with TRBD2 matching 10 bases. Germline V CDR1 and CDR2: SGHNT, YENEEA. V shed 2 bases, J shed 2 bases, and the junction held 3 bases outside the gene matches. The CDR3 has 16 residues. DNA of the CDR3: TGTGCCAGCAGCTTACTAGCGGGAGCCACCTACAATGAGCAGTTCTTC. Its translation is CASSLLAGATYNEQFF.

The chain links TRBV18 to TRBJ2-6; the D gene is possibly TRBD1 (6 bases). The V end lost 2 bases, the J end lost 4 bases, and 15 bases lay between the germline ends. The CDR3 runs to 17 residues. Germline CDR1 reads KGHSH; CDR2 reads LQKENI. This chain's CDR3 is CASSPEQGLSGANVLTF. DNA of the CDR3: TGTGCCAGCTCACCAGAACAGGGTTTGTCCGGGGCCAACGTCCTGACTTTC.

The sample holds a few counts of this clone. V and J are TRBV30 and TRBJ1-2, with TRBD1 matching over 7 bases. The germline V gene has CDR1 GTSNPN and CDR2 SVGIG (reference sequence). The CDR3 covers 13 residues. J lost 6 bases, V lost 3 bases, and 7 bases had no gene match. DNA of the CDR3: TGTGCCTGGAGAAGGGGGCAGCAGGATGGCTACACCTTC. Translation: CAWRRGQQDGYTF.

This clone has just a few counts. This rearrangement joins TRBV15 to TRBJ1-2; tentatively, D is TRBD1 (5 bases). Germline V gene data show CDR1 as LNHNV and CDR2 as YYDKDF (reference sequence). This CDR3 spans 14 amino acids. V dropped 2 bases and J dropped 4 bases, with 11 bases sitting between them. The CDR3 bases are TGTGCCACCAGCAGACCGACAGCTAGCTATGGCTACACCTTC. It yields the protein CATSRPTASYGYTF.

A few counts support this clone. This sample also contains other DNA sequences that code for the same CDR3. The chain couples TRBV7-9 to TRBJ1-4; 7 bases align to TRBD1. The CDR3 is made up of 13 amino acids. CDR1 and CDR2 from the germline V gene are SEHNR and FQNEAQ (reference sequence). V lost 5 bases, J lost 7 bases, and 4 bases stayed unmatched. The CDR3 nucleotides read TGTGCCAGCAGCCCCCAGGGGGGTGAAAAACTGTTTTTT. It yields the protein CASSPQGGEKLFF.

This clone appeared many times. The chain is built from TRBV7-2 and TRBJ2-1; TRBD2 matches 9 bases. CDR1 and CDR2 (germline): SGHTA, FQGNSA. The junction had 6 bases not matched to a gene; V was cut back by 8 bases and J by 4 bases. This CDR3 is built from 14 residues. The CDR3 sequence is CASLRGLAYNEQFF. As DNA, the CDR3 is TGTGCCAGCTTAAGGGGACTAGCATACAATGAGCAGTTCTTC. Variable domain in full (rest from reference TRBV7-2 and TRBJ2-1): GAGVSQSPSNKVTEKGKDVELRCDPISGHTALYWYRQSLGQGLEFLIYFQGNSAPDKSGLPSDRFSAERTGGSVSTLTIQRTQQEDSAVYLCASLRGLAYNEQFFGPGTRLTVL.

This chain links TRBV15 with TRBJ1-5; D is uncertain. The V and J ends lost 1 base and 3 bases respectively, with 4 bases between them. Germline V gene data show CDR1 as LNHNV and CDR2 as YYDKDF (reference sequence). The CDR3 runs 13 residues. Here the CDR3 reads CATSRAHNQPQHF. The CDR3 DNA reads as TGTGCCACCAGCAGAGCCCACAATCAGCCCCAGCATTTT.

The chain combines TRBV28 with TRBJ2-1; 13 positions agree with TRBD2. The junction had 7 bases not matched to a gene; V was cut back by 5 bases and J by 9 bases. Germline V gives CDR1 MDHEN, CDR2 SYDVKM. The CDR3 is made up of 15 amino acids. The CDR3 spells CASSETSGRYLEQFF. The CDR3 region has the DNA TGTGCCAGCAGTGAGACTAGCGGGAGGTACCTTGAGCAGTTCTTC.

The rearrangement links TRBV2 to TRBJ2-7, with TRBD1 identical over 7 bases. The germline V gene encodes CDR1 SNHLY and CDR2 FYNNEI. V lost 10 bases, J lost 2 bases, and 8 bases stayed unmatched. The CDR3 spans 13 residues. The CDR3: CAKADRHTYEQYF. Written as DNA, the CDR3 is TGTGCCAAAGCGGACAGGCATACCTACGAGCAGTACTTC.

This chain links TRBV4-2 with TRBJ2-1, with 11 nucleotides matching TRBD2. The CDR3 covers 16 residues. Germline V gives CDR1 LGHNA, CDR2 YNFKEQ. V trimming: 1 base; J trimming: 7 bases; junction bases outside the gene matches: 6. Here the CDR3 DNA reads TGTGCCAGCAGCCAAGGTTCCCGGACTAGCGGGAATGAGCAGTTCTTC. Residues: CASSQGSRTSGNEQFF.

The chain couples TRBV2 to TRBJ2-1; tentative D call: TRBD2 (5 bases). In germline, CDR1 is SNHLY, CDR2 FYNNEI. The CDR3 spans 11 residues. Trimming removed 7 bases from V and 9 bases from J, with 10 bases in between. The DNA of the CDR3 is TGTGCCAGCAAAGGAGGCAGTGAGCAGTTCTTC. Translating it yields CASKGGSEQFF.

A note on this clone: The sample carries other DNA sequences with the same CDR3. The V call is TRBV18, the J call TRBJ1-2; D is perhaps TRBD1 (5 bases). Germline lookup yields CDR1 KGHSH and CDR2 LQKENI. Trimming left V 2 bases short and J 2 bases short, with 6 bases between. This CDR3 spans 13 amino acids. The CDR3 sequence is CASSPDSNYGYTF. The CDR3 coding sequence is TGTGCCAGCTCACCAGACAGCAACTATGGCTACACCTTC. The full variable domain, in which reference TRBV18 and TRBJ1-2 provide the parts outside the CDR3, is NAGVMQNPRHLVRRRGQEARLRCSPMKGHSHVYWYRQLPEEGLKFMVYLQKENIIDESGMPKERFSAEFPKEGPSILRIQQVVRGDSAAYFCASSPDSNYGYTFGSGTRLTVV.

The chain links TRBV7-9 to TRBJ2-3, with D possibly matching TRBD1 (6 bases). Germline CDR1 reads SEHNR; CDR2 reads FQNEAQ (reference sequence). V lost 4 bases and J lost 2, with 10 bases in between. This CDR3 comprises 14 residues. The CDR3 protein is CASSSTGFTDTQYF. The CDR3 DNA is TGTGCCAGCAGCTCTACAGGGTTCACAGATACGCAGTATTTT. Full variable domain (outside the CDR3, taken from reference TRBV7-9 and TRBJ2-3): DTGVSQNPRHKITKRGQNVTFRCDPISEHNRLYWYRQTLGQGPEFLTYFQNEAQLEKSRLLSDRFSAERPKGSFSTLEIQRTEQGDSAMYLCASSSTGFTDTQYFGPGTRLTVL.

The chain joins TRBV11-2 to TRBJ2-6; 9 nucleotides agree with TRBD1. J lost 4 bases, V lost 5 bases, and 6 bases had no gene match. The germline V gene encodes CDR1 SGHAT and CDR2 FQNNGV. The CDR3 runs 16 residues. CDR3 protein: CASSHGTGSGANVLTF. In DNA, the CDR3 is TGTGCCAGCAGCCACGGGACAGGGTCCGGGGCCAACGTCCTGACTTTC. The variable domain in full, completed from reference TRBV11-2 and TRBJ2-6, reads EAGVAQSPRYKIIEKRQSVAFWCNPISGHATLYWYQQILGQGPKLLIQFQNNGVVDDSQLPKDRFSAERLKGVDSTLKIQPAKLEDSAVYLCASSHGTGSGANVLTFGAGSRLTVL.

V and J are TRBV7-2 and TRBJ1-5; D gene ambiguous. Trimming took off 6 bases at V and 0 bases at J, with 12 bases between the two ends. Looked up from germline, CDR1 is SGHTA and CDR2 is FQGNSA. The CDR3 loop spans 15 amino acids. The CDR3 reads CASSPEAFSNQPQHF. In nucleotides, the CDR3 is TGTGCCAGCAGTCCTGAGGCCTTTAGCAATCAGCCCCAGCATTTT.

The chain recombines TRBV4-1 with TRBJ1-1; D is perhaps TRBD1 (5 bases). This CDR3 comprises 17 residues. V lost 2 bases and J lost 3, with 19 bases in between. Germline V gene lookup returns CDR1 MGHRA and CDR2 YSYEKL. The CDR3 region is CASSQNLWGRKDTEAFF. Here the CDR3 DNA reads TGCGCCAGCAGCCAAAATCTCTGGGGGAGGAAGGACACTGAAGCTTTCTTT.

V usage is TRBV2 and J usage is TRBJ1-5; possibly TRBD1 for D (6 bases). Germline V CDR1 and CDR2: SNHLY, FYNNEI. Trimming stripped 4 bases from V and 1 base from J, with 11 bases between. The CDR3 loop spans 15 amino acids. For the CDR3, the DNA is TGTGCCAGCAGTGGCGGGGGGCTGAGCAATCAGCCCCAGCATTTT. Encoded protein: CASSGGGLSNQPQHF. The full variable domain, rest sourced from reference TRBV2 and TRBJ1-5, is EPEVTQTPSHQVTQMGQEVILRCVPISNHLYFYWYRQILGQKVEFLVSFYNNEISEKSEIFDDQFSVERPDGSNFTLKIRSTKLEDSAMYFCASSGGGLSNQPQHFGDGTRLSIL.

The genes are TRBV18 and TRBJ1-2, with 10 bases that match TRBD1. Trimming at V came to 8 bases and at J to 3 bases, leaving 9 bases not matched to a gene. Per germline, CDR1 KGHSH and CDR2 LQKENI. CDR3 length equals 15 residues. For the CDR3, the DNA is TGTGCCAGCACCGAAGGGACAGGGGTTCACTATGGCTACACCTTC. Its protein is CASTEGTGVHYGYTF.

The rearrangement joins TRBV30 to TRBJ2-6; D unresolved. This CDR3 is built from 14 residues. Deletions cut 3 bases from V and 0 bases from J, with 6 bases between. Looked up from germline, CDR1 is GTSNPN and CDR2 is SVGIG (reference sequence). The CDR3 DNA follows: TGTGCCTGGAGGGAGAGCTCTGGGGCCAACGTCCTGACTTTC. It codes for CAWRESSGANVLTF.

This clone was seen more than once but under ten times. The J gene is TRBJ1-5, the V gene TRBV21-1. TRBV21-1 is a known pseudogene. This CDR3 has 14 residues. CDR3 DNA sequence: TGTGCCAGCAGCAACGATAGGAGGGGACAGCCCCAGCATTTT. It translates to CASSNDRRGQPQHF.

This clone came up many times. The chain is built from TRBV30 and TRBJ2-7, with 9 bases that match TRBD2. Per the germline V gene, CDR1 is GTSNPN and CDR2 is SVGIG (reference sequence). V gave up 3 bases and J gave up 3 bases; unmatched junction bases: 6. The CDR3 consists of 14 residues. CDR3: CAWSPIAGDYEQYF. CDR3 coding DNA: TGTGCCTGGAGCCCAATAGCGGGAGACTACGAGCAGTACTTC.

The J gene is TRBJ1-4, the V gene TRBV28; 7 bases are a match to TRBD1. Losses at the gene ends were 9 bases for V and 10 bases for J; bases not matched to a gene: 8. Germline CDR1 MDHEN, CDR2 SYDVKM. The CDR3 covers 12 residues. CDR3 sequence: CASTTGWGKLFF. Here the CDR3 DNA reads TGTGCCAGTACGACAGGGTGGGGAAAACTGTTTTTT.

Notes on this clone: A read error may produce the germline difference seen at one junction end. V gene TRBV12-5 combines with J gene TRBJ2-5, with 7 bases lining up with TRBD1. The CDR3 length is 12 residues. Germline V lookup: CDR1 LGHNT, CDR2 FRNRAP. The CDR3 DNA reads TGTGCTAGTGGTTTGGACAGGGGAGCCCCGGACTTC. Protein product: CASGLDRGAPDF.

The chain joins TRBV7-9 to TRBJ1-1, with TRBD1 as a possible D gene (6 bases). Per germline, CDR1 SEHNR and CDR2 FQNEAQ (reference sequence). This CDR3 is built from 12 residues. The germline V and J ends were trimmed by 6 bases and 8 bases, with 13 bases remaining between them. CDR3 sequence reads: CASSSADREAFF. The CDR3 DNA reads as TGTGCCAGCAGTTCAGCTGACAGGGAAGCTTTCTTT.